This paragraph covers one T cell receptor (beta chain) sequence. Antigen unknown. Sequencing was performed with immunoSEQ multiplex PCR; in TCRdb, only in-frame clones are kept and a portion is missing. The sample consists of about 170,000 clones, roughly nine tenths of them appearing once. These data come from a study of T cell responses to AZD1222 COVID-19 vaccine. Looking at the study overall: Whether given at about 4 or about 12 weeks, second doses were pooled. Study observations and caveats: Vaccine-associated CD4 TCRs ranged over spike, dominating at 160-218 and 743-854. Donor demographics were predominantly white British with a female majority; clonal diversity may be underestimated. Spike-specific TCR breadth and depth rose after two AZD1222 doses.

Per germline, CDR1 SGHTA and CDR2 FQGNSA. V dropped 5 bases and J dropped 6; count of bases not matched to a gene: 7. The CDR3 loop spans 13 amino acids. This receptor was obtained from an adult in good health. The material sequenced was peripheral blood, taken on day 0 of AZD1222 vaccination. The genes are TRBV7-2 and TRBJ2-7, with 7 bases lining up with TRBD1. CDR3 protein: CASSQGVASEQYF. CDR3 bases: TGTGCCAGCAGCCAGGGGGTAGCGAGCGAGCAGTACTTC.